What follows is one T cell receptor (beta chain) and its context. Its specificity is unknown. The data derive from a study of beta chain features in type 1 diabetes. Across the whole study: On cell yields, gender and age, patients and healthy donors were similar. Study findings and constraints: Equally in patients and controls, shorter templates might have been favored by PCR. For Type 1 diabetes patients, all four CD4+ subsets carried TCRB CDR3s that were moderately but significantly shorter.

The germline V gene has CDR1 GTSNPN and CDR2 SVGIG (reference sequence). With 3 bases removed from V and 8 bases from J, the gap between germline ends came to 7 bases. The CDR3 spans 11 residues. Expressed TCRB transcripts got sequenced, as all isolated RNA was reverse transcribed. Profiled with immunoSEQ multiplex PCR; TCRdb holds only in-frame clones, not every one. Of approximately 280,000 clones in the sample, about 15% are singletons; the top ten hold around 0.015%. The collection from each donor was one heparinised blood draw averaging roughly 0.11 L. The authors obtained over 98% purity in all sorted populations.

This TCR came from a man between 18 and 29 years old with type 1 diabetes. Sequences were obtained from naive CD4+ T cells from blood. The V and J genes are TRBV30 and TRBJ1-4; D is ambiguous. DNA for the CDR3: TGTGCCTGGAGGCGCCTCGAAAAACTGTTTTTT. It codes for CAWRRLEKLFF.